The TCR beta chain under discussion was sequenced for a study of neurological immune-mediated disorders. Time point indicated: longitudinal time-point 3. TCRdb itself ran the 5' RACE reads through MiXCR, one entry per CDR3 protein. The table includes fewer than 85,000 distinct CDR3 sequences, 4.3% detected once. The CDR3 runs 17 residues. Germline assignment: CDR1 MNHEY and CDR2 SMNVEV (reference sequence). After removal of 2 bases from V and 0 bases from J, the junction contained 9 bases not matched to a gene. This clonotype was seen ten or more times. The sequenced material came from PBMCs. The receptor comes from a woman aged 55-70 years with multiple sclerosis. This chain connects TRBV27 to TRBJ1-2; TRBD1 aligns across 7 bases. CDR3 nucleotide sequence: TGTGCCAGCAGTTTAAGGGGGACAGCCCCGGCTAACTATGGCTACACCTTC. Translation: CASSLRGTAPANYGYTF.